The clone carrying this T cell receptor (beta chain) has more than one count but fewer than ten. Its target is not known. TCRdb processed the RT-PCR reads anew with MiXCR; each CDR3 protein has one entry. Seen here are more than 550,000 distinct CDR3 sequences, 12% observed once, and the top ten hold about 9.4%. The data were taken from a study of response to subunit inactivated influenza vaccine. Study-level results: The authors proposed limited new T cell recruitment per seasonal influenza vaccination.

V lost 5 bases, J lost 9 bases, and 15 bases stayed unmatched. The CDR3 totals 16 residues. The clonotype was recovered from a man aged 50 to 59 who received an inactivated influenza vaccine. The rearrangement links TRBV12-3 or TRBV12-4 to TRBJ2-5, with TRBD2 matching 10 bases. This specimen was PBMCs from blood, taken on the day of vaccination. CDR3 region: CASSPSGTSVQKAQYF. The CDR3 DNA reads TGTGCCAGCAGTCCCTCCGGGACTAGCGTACAAAAGGCCCAGTACTTC.